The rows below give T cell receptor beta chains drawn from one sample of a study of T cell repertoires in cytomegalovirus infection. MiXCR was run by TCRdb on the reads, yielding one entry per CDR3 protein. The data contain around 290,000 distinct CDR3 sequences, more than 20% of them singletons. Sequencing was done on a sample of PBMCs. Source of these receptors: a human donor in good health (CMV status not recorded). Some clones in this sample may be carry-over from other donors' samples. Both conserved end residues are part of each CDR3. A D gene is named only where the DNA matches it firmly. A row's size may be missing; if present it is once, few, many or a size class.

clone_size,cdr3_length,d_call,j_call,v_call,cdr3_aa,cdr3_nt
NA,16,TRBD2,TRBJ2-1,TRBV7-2,CASSQTGTSTYNEQFF,TGTGCCAGCAGCCAGACCGGGACTAGCACCTACAATGAGCAGTTCTTC
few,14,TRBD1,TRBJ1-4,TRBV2,CASGSGTGTEKLFF,TGTGCCAGCGGGTCCGGGACAGGGACTGAAAAACTGTTTTTT
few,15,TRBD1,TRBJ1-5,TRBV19,CASSIPGTGVQPQHF,TGTGCCAGTAGTATACCCGGGACAGGGGTTCAGCCCCAGCATTTT
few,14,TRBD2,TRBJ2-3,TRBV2,CANAAGDSADTQYF,TGTGCCAACGCGGCGGGAGATTCGGCAGATACGCAGTATTTT
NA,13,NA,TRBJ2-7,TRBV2,CASSRQDSYEQYF,TGTGCCAGCAGTCGACAGGACTCCTACGAGCAGTACTTC
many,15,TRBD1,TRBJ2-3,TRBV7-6,CASSSGQGLTDTQYF,TGTGCCAGCAGCTCGGGACAGGGCTTGACAGATACGCAGTATTTT
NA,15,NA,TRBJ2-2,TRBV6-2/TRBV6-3,CASSEAGPTTGELFF,TGTGCCAGCAGTGAGGCAGGTCCAACCACCGGGGAGCTGTTTTTT
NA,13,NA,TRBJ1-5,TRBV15,CATSRDTNQPQHF,TGTGCCACCAGCAGAGACACCAATCAGCCCCAGCATTTT
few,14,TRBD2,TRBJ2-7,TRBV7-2,CASSTTSGTGEQYF,TGTGCCAGCAGCACAACTAGCGGGACGGGAGAGCAGTACTTC
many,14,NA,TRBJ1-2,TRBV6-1,CASSDRAQRYGYTF,TGTGCCAGCAGTGACCGAGCCCAGCGGTATGGCTACACCTTC
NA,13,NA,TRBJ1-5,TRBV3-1,CASSQLRDQPQHF,TGTGCCAGCAGCCAGCTCAGGGATCAGCCCCAGCATTTT
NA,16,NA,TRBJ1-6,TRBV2,CASSEGGWADNSPLHF,TGTGCCAGCAGTGAAGGAGGTTGGGCGGATAATTCACCCCTCCACTTT
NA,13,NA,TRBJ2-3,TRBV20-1,CSASNRNTDTQYF,TGCAGTGCTAGTAACCGAAACACAGATACGCAGTATTTT
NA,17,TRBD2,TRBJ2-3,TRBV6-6,CASSYSLASGNPDTQYF,TGTGCCAGCAGTTACTCCCTTGCTAGCGGGAACCCAGATACGCAGTATTTT
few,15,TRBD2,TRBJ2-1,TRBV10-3,CAIRGTSGRDNEQFF,TGTGCCATCAGGGGGACTAGCGGGAGGGACAATGAGCAGTTCTTC
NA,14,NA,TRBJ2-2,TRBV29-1,CSVGEGSNTGELFF,TGCAGCGTTGGTGAAGGGTCGAACACCGGGGAGCTGTTTTTT
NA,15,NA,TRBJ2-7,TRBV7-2,CASSLPDLGSYEQYF,TGTGCCAGCAGCCTCCCAGACTTGGGCTCGTACGAGCAGTACTTC
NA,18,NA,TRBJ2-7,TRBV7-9,CASSPFFGAGQNLYEQYF,TGTGCCAGCAGCCCTTTTTTTGGGGCAGGACAGAACCTCTACGAGCAGTACTTC
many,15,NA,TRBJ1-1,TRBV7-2,CASSLVLGFHTEAFF,TGTGCCAGCAGCTTAGTTTTGGGTTTTCACACTGAAGCTTTCTTT
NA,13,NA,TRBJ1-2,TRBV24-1,CATSDPRRDGYTF,TGTGCCACCAGTGATCCACGGCGGGATGGCTACACCTTC
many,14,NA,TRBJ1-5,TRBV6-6,CASSYGQEEATQHF,TGTGCCAGCAGTTACGGTCAGGAGGAGGCGACCCAGCATTTT
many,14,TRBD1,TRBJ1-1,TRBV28,CASTLGQVNTEAFF,TGTGCCAGCACTCTGGGACAGGTGAACACTGAAGCTTTCTTT
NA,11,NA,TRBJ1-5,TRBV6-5,CASTNGRVQHF,TGTGCCAGCACCAACGGCAGGGTACAGCATTTT
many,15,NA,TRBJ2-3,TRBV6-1,CASRREGGRTDTQYF,TGTGCCAGCAGAAGAGAAGGGGGTCGCACAGATACGCAGTATTTT
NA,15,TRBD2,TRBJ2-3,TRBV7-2,CASSLTSGHTDTQYF,TGTGCCAGCAGCCTCACTAGCGGCCACACAGATACGCAGTATTTT
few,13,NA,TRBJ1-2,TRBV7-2,CASSTDSLYGYTF,TGTGCCAGCAGCACGGACAGTCTCTATGGCTACACCTTC
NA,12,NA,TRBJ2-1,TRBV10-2,CATRDKHNEQFF,TGCGCCACTAGAGACAAGCACAATGAGCAGTTCTTC
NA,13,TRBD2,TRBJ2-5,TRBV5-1,CASSAGVGETQYF,TGCGCCAGCAGTGCGGGGGTTGGAGAGACCCAGTACTTC
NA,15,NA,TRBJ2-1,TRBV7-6,CASSRRDSPLNEQFF,TGTGCTAGCAGCCGTAGGGATTCTCCACTCAATGAGCAGTTCTTC
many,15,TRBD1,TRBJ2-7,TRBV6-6,CASSEGQGRSYEQYF,TGTGCCAGCAGTGAGGGACAGGGACGGTCCTACGAGCAGTACTTC
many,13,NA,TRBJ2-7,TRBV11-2,CASSSGRNYEQYF,TGTGCCAGCAGTTCGGGACGGAACTACGAGCAGTACTTC
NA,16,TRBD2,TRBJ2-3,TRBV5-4,CASSRGLAGGSDTQYF,TGTGCCAGCAGCCGGGGACTAGCGGGAGGATCAGATACGCAGTATTTT
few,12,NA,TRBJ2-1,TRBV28,CASSLSGYEQFF,TGTGCCAGCAGTTTATCGGGGTATGAGCAGTTCTTC
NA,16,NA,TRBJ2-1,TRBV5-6,CASSLVSDRSYNEQFF,TGTGCCAGCAGCTTGGTGTCAGATCGCTCCTACAATGAGCAGTTCTTC
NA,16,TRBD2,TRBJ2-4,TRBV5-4,CASSLMRESDKNIQYF,TGTGCCAGCAGCCTTATGCGGGAGTCGGACAAAAACATTCAGTACTTC
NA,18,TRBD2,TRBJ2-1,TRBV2,CASSGLAGGKSSYNEQFF,TGTGCCAGCAGTGGATTAGCGGGGGGCAAGAGCTCCTACAATGAGCAGTTCTTC
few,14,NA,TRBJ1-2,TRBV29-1,CSVHQQVPSYGYTF,TGCAGCGTTCACCAACAGGTTCCGTCCTATGGCTACACCTTC
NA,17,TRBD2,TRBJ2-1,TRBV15,CATSRDRLAGGVNEQFF,TGTGCCACCAGCAGAGATCGGTTAGCGGGAGGGGTTAATGAGCAGTTCTTC
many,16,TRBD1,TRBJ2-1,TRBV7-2,CASSLPGGSSYNEQFF,TGTGCCAGCAGCTTACCAGGGGGCAGCTCCTACAATGAGCAGTTCTTC
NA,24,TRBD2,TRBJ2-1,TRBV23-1,CASSQWILSRGTSGTRPSYNEQFF,TGCGCCAGCAGTCAATGGATTCTTTCGCGAGGGACTAGCGGAACCAGACCTTCCTACAATGAGCAGTTCTTC
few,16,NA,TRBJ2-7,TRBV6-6,CASSYSGGRGSYEQYF,TGTGCCAGCAGTTACTCGGGGGGGCGTGGCTCCTACGAGCAGTACTTC
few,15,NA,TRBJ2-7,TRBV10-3,CAIRSRTGASYEQYF,TGTGCCATCAGGTCCAGAACGGGGGCATCCTACGAGCAGTACTTC
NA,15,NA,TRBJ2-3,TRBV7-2,CASSLGRPSTDTQYF,TGTGCCAGCAGCTTGGGACGGCCTAGCACAGATACGCAGTATTTT
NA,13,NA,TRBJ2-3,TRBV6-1,CASRIPGTDTQYF,TGTGCCAGCAGGATACCAGGGACAGATACGCAGTATTTT
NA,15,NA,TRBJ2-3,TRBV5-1,CASSLTGLNTDTQYF,TGCGCCAGCAGCTTGACGGGACTGAACACAGATACGCAGTATTTT
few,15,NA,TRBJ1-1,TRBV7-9,CASSFQGQVHTEAFF,TGTGCCAGCAGCTTTCAGGGGCAGGTACACACTGAAGCTTTCTTT
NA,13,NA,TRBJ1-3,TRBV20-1,CSALWEAGNTIYF,TGCAGTGCCCTGTGGGAGGCTGGAAACACCATATATTTT
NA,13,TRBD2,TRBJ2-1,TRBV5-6,CASSWGGLNEQFF,TGTGCCAGCAGCTGGGGGGGACTCAATGAGCAGTTCTTC
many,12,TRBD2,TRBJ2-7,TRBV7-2,CASSPTGGEQYF,TGTGCCAGCAGCCCGACCGGGGGGGAGCAGTACTTC
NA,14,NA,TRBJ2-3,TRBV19,CASSIGLEADTQYF,TGTGCCAGTAGTATAGGTCTTGAAGCAGATACGCAGTATTTT
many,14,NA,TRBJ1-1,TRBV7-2,CASSARVGNTEAFF,TGTGCCAGCAGCGCTCGGGTCGGGAACACTGAAGCTTTCTTT
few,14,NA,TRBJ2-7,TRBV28,CASRMGASSHEQYF,TGTGCCAGCAGGATGGGGGCTTCCTCCCACGAGCAGTACTTC
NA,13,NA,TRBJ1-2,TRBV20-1,CSASPQGHYGYTF,TGCAGTGCTAGTCCGCAGGGACACTATGGCTACACCTTC
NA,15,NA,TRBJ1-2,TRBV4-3,CASSQIGLRDYGYTF,TGCGCCAGCAGCCAAATAGGGCTGCGAGACTATGGCTACACCTTC
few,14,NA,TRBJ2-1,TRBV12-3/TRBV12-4,CASSSTGVYNEQFF,TGTGCCAGCAGCTCTACGGGAGTCTACAATGAGCAGTTCTTC
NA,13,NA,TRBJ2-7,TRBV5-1,CASSITGSLEQYF,TGCGCCAGCAGCATCACAGGGTCTCTCGAGCAGTACTTC